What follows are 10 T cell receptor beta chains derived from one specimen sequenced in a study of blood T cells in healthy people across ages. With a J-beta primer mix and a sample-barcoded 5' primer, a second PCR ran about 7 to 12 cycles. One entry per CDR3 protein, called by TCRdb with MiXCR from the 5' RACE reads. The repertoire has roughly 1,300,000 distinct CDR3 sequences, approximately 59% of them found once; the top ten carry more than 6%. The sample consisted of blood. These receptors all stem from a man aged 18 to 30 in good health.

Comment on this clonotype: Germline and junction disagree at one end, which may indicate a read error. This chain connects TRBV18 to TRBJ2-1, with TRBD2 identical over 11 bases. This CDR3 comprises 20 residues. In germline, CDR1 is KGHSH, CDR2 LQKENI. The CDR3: CASSPRLAGRSGRKGDEQFF. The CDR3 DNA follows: TGTGCCAGCTCACCAAGACTAGCGGGAAGATCTGGAAGGAAGGGCGATGAACAGTTCTTC.

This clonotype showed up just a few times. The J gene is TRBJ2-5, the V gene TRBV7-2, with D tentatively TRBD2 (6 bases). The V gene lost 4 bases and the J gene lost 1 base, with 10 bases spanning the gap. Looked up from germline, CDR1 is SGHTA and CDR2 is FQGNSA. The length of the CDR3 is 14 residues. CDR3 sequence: CASSSIAAQETQYF. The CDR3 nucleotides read TGTGCCAGCAGCTCAATAGCGGCCCAAGAGACCCAGTACTTC.

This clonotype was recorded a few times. The chain's CDR3 is CSVETGEGSYTF. CDR3 bases: TGCAGCGTGGAGACAGGGGAGGGGAGCTACACCTTC. The V and J genes are TRBV29-1 and TRBJ1-2, with 8 bases identical to TRBD1. Germline V gene lookup returns CDR1 SQVTM and CDR2 ANQGSEA. After removal of 6 bases from V and 9 bases from J, the junction contained 9 bases not matched to a gene. The CDR3 sequence is 12 residues long.

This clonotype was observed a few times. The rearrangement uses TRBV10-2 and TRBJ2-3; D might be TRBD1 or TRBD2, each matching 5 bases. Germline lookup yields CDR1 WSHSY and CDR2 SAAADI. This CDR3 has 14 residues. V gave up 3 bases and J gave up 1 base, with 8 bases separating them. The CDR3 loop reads CASSDGGGTDTQYF. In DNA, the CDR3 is TGCGCCAGCAGTGATGGGGGAGGCACAGATACGCAGTATTTT.

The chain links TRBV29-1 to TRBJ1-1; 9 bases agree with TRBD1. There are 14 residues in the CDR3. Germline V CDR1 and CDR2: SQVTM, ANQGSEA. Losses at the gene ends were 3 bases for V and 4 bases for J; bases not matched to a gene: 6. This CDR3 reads CSVDDRGLGTEAFF. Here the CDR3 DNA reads TGCAGCGTTGACGACAGGGGGTTAGGCACTGAAGCTTTCTTT.

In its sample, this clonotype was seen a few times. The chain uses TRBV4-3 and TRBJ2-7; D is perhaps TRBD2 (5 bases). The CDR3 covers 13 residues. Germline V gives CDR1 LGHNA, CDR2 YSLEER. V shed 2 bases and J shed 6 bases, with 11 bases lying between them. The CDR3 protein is CASSQLEGSEQYF. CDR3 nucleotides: TGCGCCAGCAGCCAACTTGAGGGTAGCGAGCAGTACTTC.

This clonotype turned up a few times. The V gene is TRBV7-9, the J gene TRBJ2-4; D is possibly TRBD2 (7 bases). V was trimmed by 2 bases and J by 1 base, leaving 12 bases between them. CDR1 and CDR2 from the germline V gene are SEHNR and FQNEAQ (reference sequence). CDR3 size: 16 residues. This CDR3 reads CASSLWGGEAKNIQYF. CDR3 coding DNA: TGTGCCAGCAGCTTATGGGGGGGCGAGGCCAAAAACATTCAGTACTTC. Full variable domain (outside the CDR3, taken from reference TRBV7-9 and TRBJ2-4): DTGVSQNPRHKITKRGQNVTFRCDPISEHNRLYWYRQTLGQGPEFLTYFQNEAQLEKSRLLSDRFSAERPKGSFSTLEIQRTEQGDSAMYLCASSLWGGEAKNIQYFGAGTRLSVL.

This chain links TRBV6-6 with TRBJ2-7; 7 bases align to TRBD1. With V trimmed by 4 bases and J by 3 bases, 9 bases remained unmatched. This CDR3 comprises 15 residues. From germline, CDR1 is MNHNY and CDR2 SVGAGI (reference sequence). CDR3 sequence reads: CASSSRQGNLYEQYF. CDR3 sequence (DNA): TGTGCCAGCAGTTCCCGACAGGGAAACCTCTACGAGCAGTACTTC.

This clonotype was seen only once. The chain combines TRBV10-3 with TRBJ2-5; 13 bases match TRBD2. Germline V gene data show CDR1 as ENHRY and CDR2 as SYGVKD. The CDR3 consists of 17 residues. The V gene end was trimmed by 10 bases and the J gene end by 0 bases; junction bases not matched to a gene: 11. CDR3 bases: TGTGCCAGTGGACTGACTAGCGGGGGGCCGTACCAAGAGACCCAGTACTTC. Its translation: CASGLTSGGPYQETQYF.

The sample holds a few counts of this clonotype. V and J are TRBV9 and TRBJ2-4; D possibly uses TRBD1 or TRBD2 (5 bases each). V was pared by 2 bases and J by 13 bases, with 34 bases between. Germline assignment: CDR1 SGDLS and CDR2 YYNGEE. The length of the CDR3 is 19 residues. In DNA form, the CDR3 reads TGTGCCAGCAGCGTGGGATTTTCGACTATTGGTGGGCAACAGGTCGTACAGTACTTC. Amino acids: CASSVGFSTIGGQQVVQYF.